What follows describes a single T cell receptor beta chain. A single record per CDR3 protein comes from TCRdb applying MiXCR to the 5' RACE reads. The table includes 250,000 to 350,000 distinct CDR3 sequences, roughly 17% detected once. This entry is derived from a study of T-cell memory formation after mild COVID-19. The CDR3 contains 13 residues. V was cut by 0 bases and J by 5 bases, with 7 bases left in between. The sample taken for sequencing was PBMCs or a T cell subset sorted from them (not recorded which). This clonotype was sampled from a man between 18 and 35 years old who had mild COVID-19 (a few samples of this study predate the infection). Cell type and time point are not known. The chain recombines TRBV23-1 with TRBJ1-2; no firm D call. TRBV23-1 is recorded as an ORF, its role being uncertain. CDR3: CASSQSTGYGYTF. The CDR3 DNA reads TGCGCCAGCAGTCAATCGACGGGATATGGCTACACCTTC.